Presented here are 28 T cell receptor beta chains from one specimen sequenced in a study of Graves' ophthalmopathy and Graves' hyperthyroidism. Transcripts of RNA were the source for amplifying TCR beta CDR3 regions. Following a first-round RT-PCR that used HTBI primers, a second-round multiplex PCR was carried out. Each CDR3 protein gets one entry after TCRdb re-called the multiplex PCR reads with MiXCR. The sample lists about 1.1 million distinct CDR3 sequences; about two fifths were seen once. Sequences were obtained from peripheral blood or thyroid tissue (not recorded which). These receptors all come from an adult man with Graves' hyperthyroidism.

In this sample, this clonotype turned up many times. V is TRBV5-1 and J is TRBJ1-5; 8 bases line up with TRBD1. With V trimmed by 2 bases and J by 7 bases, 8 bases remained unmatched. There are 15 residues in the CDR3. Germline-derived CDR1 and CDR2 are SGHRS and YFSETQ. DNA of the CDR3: TGCGCCAGCAGCTTAAGTGGACAGGGAGGCCAGCCCCAGCATTTT. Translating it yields CASSLSGQGGQPQHF. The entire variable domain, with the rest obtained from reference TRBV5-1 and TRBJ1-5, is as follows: KAGVTQTPRYLIKTRGQQVTLSCSPISGHRSVSWYQQTPGQGLQFLFEYFSETQRNKGNFPGRFSGRQFSNSRSEMNVSTLELGDSALYLCASSLSGQGGQPQHFGDGTRLSIL.

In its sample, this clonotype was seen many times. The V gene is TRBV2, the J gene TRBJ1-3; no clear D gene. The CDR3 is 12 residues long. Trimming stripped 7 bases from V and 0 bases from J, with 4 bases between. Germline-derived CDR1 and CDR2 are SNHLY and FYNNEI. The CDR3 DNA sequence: TGTGCCAGCACTCTCTCTGGAAACACCATATATTTT. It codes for CASTLSGNTIYF.

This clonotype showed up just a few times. The CDR3 loop is CASSQEQINEKLFF. The CDR3 DNA follows: TGCGCCAGCAGCCAAGAACAGATTAATGAAAAACTGTTTTTT. The chain couples TRBV4-3 to TRBJ1-4; no clear D. CDR1 and CDR2 (germline): LGHNA, YSLEER. V lost 0 bases, J lost 4 bases, and 6 bases lay in between. The CDR3 consists of 14 residues.

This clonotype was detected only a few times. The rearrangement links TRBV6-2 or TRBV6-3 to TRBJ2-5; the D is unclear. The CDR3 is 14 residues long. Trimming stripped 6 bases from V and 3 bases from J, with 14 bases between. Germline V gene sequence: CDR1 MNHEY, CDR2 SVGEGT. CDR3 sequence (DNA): TGTGCCAGCAGACCCGTCCATGACAAAGAGACCCAGTACTTC. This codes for CASRPVHDKETQYF.

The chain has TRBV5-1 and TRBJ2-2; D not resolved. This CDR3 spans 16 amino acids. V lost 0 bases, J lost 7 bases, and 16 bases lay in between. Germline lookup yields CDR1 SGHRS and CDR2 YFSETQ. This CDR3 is CASSLAGSRASGELFF. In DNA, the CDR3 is TGCGCCAGCAGCTTGGCCGGATCTCGGGCCAGCGGGGAGCTGTTTTTT.

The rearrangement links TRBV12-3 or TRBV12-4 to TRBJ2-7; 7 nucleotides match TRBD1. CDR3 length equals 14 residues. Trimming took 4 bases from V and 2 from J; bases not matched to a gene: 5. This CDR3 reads CASSSPGQPYEQYF. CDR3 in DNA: TGTGCCAGCAGTTCGCCGGGACAGCCCTACGAGCAGTACTTC.

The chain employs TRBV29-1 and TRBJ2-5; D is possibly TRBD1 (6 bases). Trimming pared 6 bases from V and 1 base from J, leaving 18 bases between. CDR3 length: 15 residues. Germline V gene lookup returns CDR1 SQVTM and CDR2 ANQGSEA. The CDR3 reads CSVVDPGTLQETQYF. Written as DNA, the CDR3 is TGCAGCGTCGTGGACCCCGGGACACTCCAAGAGACCCAGTACTTC.

The CDR3: CSVARGSTYEQYF. The DNA of the CDR3 is TGCAGCGTTGCCAGGGGCTCCACCTACGAGCAGTACTTC. V usage is TRBV29-1 and J usage is TRBJ2-7; D perhaps matches TRBD1 (6 bases). V was pared by 4 bases and J by 2 bases, with 12 bases between. Germline V gene lookup returns CDR1 SQVTM and CDR2 ANQGSEA. The CDR3 totals 13 residues.

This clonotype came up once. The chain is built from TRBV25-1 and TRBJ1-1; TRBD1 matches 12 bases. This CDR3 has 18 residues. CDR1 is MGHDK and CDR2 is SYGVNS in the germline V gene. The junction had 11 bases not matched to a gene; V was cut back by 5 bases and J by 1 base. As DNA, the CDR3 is TGTGCCAGCAGTCCCCAACCCGGGACAGGGGGCTCGAACACTGAAGCTTTCTTT. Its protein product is CASSPQPGTGGSNTEAFF.

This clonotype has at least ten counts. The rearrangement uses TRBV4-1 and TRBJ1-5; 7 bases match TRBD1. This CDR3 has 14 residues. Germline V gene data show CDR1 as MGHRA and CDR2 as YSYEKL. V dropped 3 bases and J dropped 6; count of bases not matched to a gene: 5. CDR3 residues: CASSQGGDSQPQHF. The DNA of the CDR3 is TGCGCCAGCAGCCAGGGGGGGGACAGTCAGCCCCAGCATTTT.

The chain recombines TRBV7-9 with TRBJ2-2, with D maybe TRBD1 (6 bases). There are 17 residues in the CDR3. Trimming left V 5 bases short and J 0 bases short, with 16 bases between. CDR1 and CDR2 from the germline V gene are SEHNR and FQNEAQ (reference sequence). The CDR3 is CASSTTDSGPNTGELFF. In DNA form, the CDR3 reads TGTGCCAGCAGCACCACGGACAGTGGTCCGAACACCGGGGAGCTGTTTTTT.

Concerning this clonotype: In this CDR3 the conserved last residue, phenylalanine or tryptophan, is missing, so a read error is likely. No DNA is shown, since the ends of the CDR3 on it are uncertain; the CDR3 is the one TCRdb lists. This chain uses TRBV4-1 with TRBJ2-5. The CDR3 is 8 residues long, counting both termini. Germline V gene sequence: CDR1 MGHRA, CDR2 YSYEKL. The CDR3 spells CASSLSLG.

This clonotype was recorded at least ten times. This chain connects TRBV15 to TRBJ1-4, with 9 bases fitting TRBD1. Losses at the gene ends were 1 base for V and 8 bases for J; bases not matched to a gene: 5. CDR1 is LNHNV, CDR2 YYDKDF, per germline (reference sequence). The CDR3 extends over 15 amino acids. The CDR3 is CATSRVGTGPEKLFF. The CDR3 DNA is TGTGCCACCAGCAGAGTAGGGACAGGGCCCGAAAAACTGTTTTTT.

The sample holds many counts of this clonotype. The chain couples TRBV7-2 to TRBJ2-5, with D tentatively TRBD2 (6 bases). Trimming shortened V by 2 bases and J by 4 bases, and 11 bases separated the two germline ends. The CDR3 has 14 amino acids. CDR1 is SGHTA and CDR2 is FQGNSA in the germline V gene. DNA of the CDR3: TGTGCCAGCAGCTTATCCGGGAGTTTAGAGACCCAGTACTTC. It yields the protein CASSLSGSLETQYF.

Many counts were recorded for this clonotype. CDR3 region: CASSHPGSGGEKLFF. The CDR3 DNA is TGTGCCAGCAGCCATCCGGGCTCCGGGGGAGAAAAACTGTTTTTT. This chain links TRBV5-5 with TRBJ1-4, with a weak D call TRBD1 (5 bases). The germline CDR1 and CDR2 sequences are SGHKS and YYEKEE (reference sequence). V gave up 4 bases and J gave up 8 bases, with 18 bases separating them. The CDR3 consists of 15 residues.

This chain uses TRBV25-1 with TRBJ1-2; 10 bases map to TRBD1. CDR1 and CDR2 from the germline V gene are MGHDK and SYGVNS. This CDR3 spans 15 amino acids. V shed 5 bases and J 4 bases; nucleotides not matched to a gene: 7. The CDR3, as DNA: TGTGCCAGCAGTTCACCCGGGACAGGGGTCTATGGCTACACCTTC. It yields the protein CASSSPGTGVYGYTF.

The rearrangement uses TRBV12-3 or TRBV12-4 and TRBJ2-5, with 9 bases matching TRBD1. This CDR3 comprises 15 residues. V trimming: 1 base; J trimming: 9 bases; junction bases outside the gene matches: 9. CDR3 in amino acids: CASSLDRGRGQPQYF. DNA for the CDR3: TGTGCCAGCAGTTTAGACAGGGGGCGAGGTCAGCCCCAGTACTTC.

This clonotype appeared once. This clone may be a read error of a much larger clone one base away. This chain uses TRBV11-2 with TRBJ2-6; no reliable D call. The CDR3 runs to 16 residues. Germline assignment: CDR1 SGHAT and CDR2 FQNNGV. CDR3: CAGSLVRTSGANVLTF. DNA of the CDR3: TGTGCCGGCAGCTTAGTACGGACCTCTGGGGCCAACGTCCTGACTTTC.

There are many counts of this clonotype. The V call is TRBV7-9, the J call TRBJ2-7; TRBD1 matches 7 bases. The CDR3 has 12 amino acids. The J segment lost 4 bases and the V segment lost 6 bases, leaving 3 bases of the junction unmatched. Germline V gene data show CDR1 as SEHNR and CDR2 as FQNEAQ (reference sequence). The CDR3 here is CASRGTEYEQYF. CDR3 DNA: TGTGCCAGCAGGGGGACAGAGTACGAGCAGTACTTC. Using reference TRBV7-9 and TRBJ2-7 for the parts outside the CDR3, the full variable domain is DTGVSQNPRHKITKRGQNVTFRCDPISEHNRLYWYRQTLGQGPEFLTYFQNEAQLEKSRLLSDRFSAERPKGSFSTLEIQRTEQGDSAMYLCASRGTEYEQYFGPGTRLTVT.

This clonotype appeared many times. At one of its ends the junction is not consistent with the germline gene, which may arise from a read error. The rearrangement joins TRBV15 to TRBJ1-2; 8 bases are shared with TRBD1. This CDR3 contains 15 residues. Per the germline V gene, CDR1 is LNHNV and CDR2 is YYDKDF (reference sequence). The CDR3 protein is CATRRGQGVNYGYTF. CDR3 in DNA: TGTGCCACCAGAAGAGGACAGGGCGTTAACTATGGCTACACCTTC.

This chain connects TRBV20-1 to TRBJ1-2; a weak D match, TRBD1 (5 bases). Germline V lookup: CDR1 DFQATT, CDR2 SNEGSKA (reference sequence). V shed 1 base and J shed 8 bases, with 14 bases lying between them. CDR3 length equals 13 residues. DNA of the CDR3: TGCAGTGCTAGAGGGTCGGGGCGGGGCGGCTACACCTTC. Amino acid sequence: CSARGSGRGGYTF.

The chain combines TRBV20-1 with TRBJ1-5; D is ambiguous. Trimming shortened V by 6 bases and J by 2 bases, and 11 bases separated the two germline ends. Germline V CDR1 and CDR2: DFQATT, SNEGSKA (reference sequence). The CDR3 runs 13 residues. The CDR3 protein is CSARNGGNQPQHF. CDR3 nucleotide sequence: TGCAGTGCAAGAAATGGGGGCAATCAGCCCCAGCATTTT.

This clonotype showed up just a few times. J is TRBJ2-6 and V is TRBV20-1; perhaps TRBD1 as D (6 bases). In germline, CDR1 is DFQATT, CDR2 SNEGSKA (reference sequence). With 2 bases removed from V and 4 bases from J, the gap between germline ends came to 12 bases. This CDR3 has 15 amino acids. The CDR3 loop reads CSARQGSGGANVLTF. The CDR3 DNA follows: TGCAGTGCTAGACAGGGGTCAGGAGGGGCCAACGTCCTGACTTTC.

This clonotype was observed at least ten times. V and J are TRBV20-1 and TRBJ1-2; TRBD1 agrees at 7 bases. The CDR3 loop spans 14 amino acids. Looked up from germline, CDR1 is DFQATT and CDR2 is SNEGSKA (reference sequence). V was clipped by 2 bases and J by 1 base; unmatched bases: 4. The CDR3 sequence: CSARLRGHNYGYTF. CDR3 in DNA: TGCAGTGCTAGACTTAGGGGGCATAACTATGGCTACACCTTC.

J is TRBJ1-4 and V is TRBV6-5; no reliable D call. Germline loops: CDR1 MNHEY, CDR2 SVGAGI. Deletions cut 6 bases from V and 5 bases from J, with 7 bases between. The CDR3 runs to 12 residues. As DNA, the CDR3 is TGTGCCAGCAGCACCCTCAATGAAAAACTGTTTTTT. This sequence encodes CASSTLNEKLFF.

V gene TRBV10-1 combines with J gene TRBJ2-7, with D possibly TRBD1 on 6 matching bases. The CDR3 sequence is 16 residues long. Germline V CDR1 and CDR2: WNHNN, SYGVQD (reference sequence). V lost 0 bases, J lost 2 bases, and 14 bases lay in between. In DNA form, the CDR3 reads TGCGCCAGCAGTGAGTCGATTGTCGGGACACCCTACGAGCAGTACTTC. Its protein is CASSESIVGTPYEQYF.

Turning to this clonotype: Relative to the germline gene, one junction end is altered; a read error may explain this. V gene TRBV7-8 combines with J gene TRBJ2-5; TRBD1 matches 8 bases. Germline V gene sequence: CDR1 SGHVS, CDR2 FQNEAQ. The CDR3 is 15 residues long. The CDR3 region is CASSLRRTGRETQSF. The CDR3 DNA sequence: TGTGCCAGCAGCTTACGGCGGACAGGGCGAGAGACCCAGTCCTTC.

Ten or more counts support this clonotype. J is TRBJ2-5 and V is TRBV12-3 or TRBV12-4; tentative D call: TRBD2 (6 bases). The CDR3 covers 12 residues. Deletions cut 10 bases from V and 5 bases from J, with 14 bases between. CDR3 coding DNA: TGTGCCACCTCGACTAGGCTGGAGACCCAGTACTTC. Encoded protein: CATSTRLETQYF.